This TCR beta chain was captured in a study of PD-1 blockade in classical Hodgkin lymphoma. The time point denotes: cycle 4 day 1 (C4D1), after less than seven weeks of nivolumab. Each patient's relapse followed autologous stem cell transplantation, and brentuximab vedotin exposure varied. CDR3 length: 20 residues. Trimming shortened V by 1 base and J by 2 bases, and 24 bases separated the two germline ends. Germline V gene sequence: CDR1 LGHNA, CDR2 YNFKEQ. Produced via immunoSEQ multiplex PCR; TCRdb's table is partial and in-frame only. The repertoire holds some 30,000 clones, with more than 65% as singletons. Of note for this clone: Its specificity is not known.

Points from the study as a whole: Underlying causes for the observed repertoire differences were not defined, possibly disease activity or prior therapy. Newly diagnosed patients were reported to exhibit reduced baseline TCR diversity relative to healthy donors.

The chain employs TRBV4-2 and TRBJ2-4; D gene uncertain. The clonotype comes from a human donor with classical Hodgkin lymphoma. The sample consisted of peripheral blood mononuclear cells (PBMCs), taken before the fourth cycle of nivolumab. The DNA of the CDR3 is TGTGCCAGCAGCCAAGGGGTGGGGATCGGTGAATCGTGGTCCAAAAACATTCAGTACTTC. Its protein is CASSQGVGIGESWSKNIQYF.